A single sample gave rise to the 15 T cell receptor beta chains below, sequenced in a study of T cells after yellow fever vaccination (dated by TCRdb to about 2019). Taken with the paper, the label for treatment or condition translates to: live attenuated yellow fever vaccine strain. Preparation of the library involved 5' RACE. Sequencing took place on an Illumina NovaSeq 6000. The public reads were run again by TCRdb, first through fastp at Q25 and then through MiXCR, and only productive beta chains were kept. Rows are combined by CDR3 protein, so each entry shows the most common genes and DNA. Recorded for this sample are around 340,000 distinct CDR3 sequences; around an eighth of them occurred a single time. The top ten clones comprise approximately 3.3% of the sample. This sample comprised CD4+ T cells sorted from PBMCs, obtained 15 days after the yellow fever booster vaccination. The receptors were gathered from a man between 18 and 35 years old who received the YFV17D yellow fever vaccine.

This clonotype was seen ten or more times. The chain has TRBV5-1 and TRBJ1-6; a weak D match, TRBD1 (5 bases). The V end lost 2 bases, the J end lost 10 bases, and 13 bases lay between the germline ends. This CDR3 has 14 residues. Germline-derived CDR1 and CDR2 are SGHRS and YFSETQ. CDR3 in amino acids: CASSFSTGQSPLHF. Written as DNA, the CDR3 is TGCGCCAGCAGCTTTTCTACAGGTCAGTCACCCCTCCACTTT.

This clonotype has a handful of counts. The chain recombines TRBV7-9 with TRBJ1-2; D is uncertain. The CDR3 totals 12 residues. The germline gives CDR1 SEHNR, CDR2 FQNEAQ (reference sequence). The V end was cut by 8 bases, the J end by 4 bases, with 11 bases between. CDR3 region: CASGLGLYGYTF. CDR3 sequence (DNA): TGTGCCAGCGGACTCGGACTCTATGGCTACACCTTC.

The sample holds a few counts of this clonotype. Here the CDR3 reads CASSNRGEETQYF. The CDR3 coding sequence is TGTGCCAGCAGCAACAGGGGCGAAGAGACCCAGTACTTC. The chain recombines TRBV28 with TRBJ2-5, with 7 positions matching TRBD1. The V and J ends lost 6 bases and 3 bases, in that order; junction bases with no gene match: 4. The CDR3 consists of 13 residues. Germline values: CDR1 MDHEN, CDR2 SYDVKM.

The chain carries TRBV9 and TRBJ2-2; D might be TRBD1 (6 bases). Germline CDR1 is SGDLS and CDR2 is YYNGEE. With 2 bases removed from V and 2 bases from J, the gap between germline ends came to 10 bases. The CDR3 has 15 residues. The CDR3 spells CASSVSRGNTGELFF. The CDR3, as DNA: TGTGCCAGCAGCGTGAGCAGGGGAAACACCGGGGAGCTGTTTTTT.

The V gene is TRBV7-2, the J gene TRBJ2-1; 8 nucleotides line up with TRBD1. V shed 4 bases and J 4 bases; nucleotides not matched to a gene: 6. CDR1 and CDR2 from the germline V gene are SGHTA and FQGNSA. The length of the CDR3 is 15 residues. The CDR3 loop is CASSSTGDRYNEQFF. CDR3 nucleotide sequence: TGTGCCAGCAGCTCGACAGGGGACCGGTACAATGAGCAGTTCTTC.

V and J are TRBV5-1 and TRBJ2-3; tentatively, D is TRBD1 (7 bases). The germline V and J ends were trimmed by 4 bases and 2 bases, with 14 bases remaining between them. Germline V lookup: CDR1 SGHRS, CDR2 YFSETQ. CDR3 length: 15 amino acids. CDR3 nucleotide sequence: TGCGCCAGCAGCACGCGGGACAGATACACAGATACGCAGTATTTT. It yields the protein CASSTRDRYTDTQYF.

The V and J genes are TRBV4-3 and TRBJ2-1; D might be TRBD2 (5 bases). The V gene's germline CDR1 is LGHNA and CDR2 YSLEER. Trimming removed 4 bases from V and 8 bases from J, with 18 bases in between. This CDR3 has 15 amino acids. The CDR3 DNA sequence: TGCGCCAGCAGCCCCGCCGGGAAGCCCTCCGATGAGCAGTTCTTC. Translated: CASSPAGKPSDEQFF.

This clonotype was recorded many times. CDR3 DNA sequence: TGCAGTGCTAGAGATGCGGCTAACTATGGCTACACCTTC. Translated, it gives CSARDAANYGYTF. The chain couples TRBV20-1 to TRBJ1-2, with D hard to call. V lost 0 bases and J 0 bases, leaving 5 bases between the germline ends. The CDR3 spans 13 residues. Germline loops: CDR1 DFQATT, CDR2 SNEGSKA (reference sequence).

The CDR3 here is CASSIVVGVETQYF. The CDR3 DNA reads as TGTGCCAGTAGTATCGTCGTCGGGGTGGAGACCCAGTACTTC. The V and J genes are TRBV19 and TRBJ2-5; weak D call: TRBD2 (5 bases). The CDR3 has 14 amino acids. The V and J ends lost 3 bases and 5 bases respectively, with 13 bases between them. Germline V CDR1 and CDR2: LNHDA, SQIVND (reference sequence).

The rearrangement links TRBV11-2 to TRBJ2-1, with D possibly matching TRBD1 (6 bases). The CDR3 loop spans 15 amino acids. With 4 bases removed from V and 0 bases from J, the gap between germline ends came to 10 bases. Germline V gene lookup returns CDR1 SGHAT and CDR2 FQNNGV. CDR3 sequence reads: CASSSDRLSYNEQFF. CDR3 coding DNA: TGTGCCAGCAGCTCAGACAGGCTCTCCTACAATGAGCAGTTCTTC.

This chain joins TRBV7-2 and TRBJ2-1; 10 nucleotides match TRBD1. The CDR3 contains 14 residues. The ends lost 5 bases at V and 8 bases at J; junction bases unmatched: 6. Germline V gene lookup returns CDR1 SGHTA and CDR2 FQGNSA. CDR3 in amino acids: CASSRSGTGDEQFF. Written as DNA, the CDR3 is TGTGCCAGCAGCCGTTCCGGGACAGGGGATGAGCAGTTCTTC.

This clonotype was seen a few times. J is TRBJ1-3 and V is TRBV9; D perhaps matches TRBD1 (5 bases). The CDR3 spans 17 residues. V gave up 3 bases and J gave up 4 bases, with 20 bases separating them. CDR1 is SGDLS, CDR2 YYNGEE, per germline. The CDR3 reads CASSGAGRDGAGNTIYF. The CDR3 coding sequence is TGTGCCAGCAGCGGTGCGGGACGGGACGGTGCCGGAAACACCATATATTTT. Looking up the rest from reference TRBV9 and TRBJ1-3 gives the full variable domain: DSGVTQTPKHLITATGQRVTLRCSPRSGDLSVYWYQQSLDQGLQFLIQYYNGEERAKGNILERFSAQQFPDLHSELNLSSLELGDSALYFCASSGAGRDGAGNTIYFGEGSWLTVV.

The chain recombines TRBV4-2 with TRBJ2-2, with 8 nucleotides matching TRBD1. Trimming removed 1 base from V and 4 bases from J; junction bases left unmatched: 5. The CDR3 length is 16 residues. Germline CDR1 is LGHNA and CDR2 is YNFKEQ. CDR3 coding DNA: TGTGCCAGCAGCCAAGCGGACAGGGTTGGCACCGGGGAGCTGTTTTTT. It codes for CASSQADRVGTGELFF.

This chain's CDR3 is CASSEGDWDEQFF. CDR3 coding DNA: TGTGCCAGCAGTGAGGGGGATTGGGATGAGCAGTTCTTC. The chain combines TRBV6-1 with TRBJ2-1; the D gene could be TRBD1 or TRBD2 (5 bases each). Germline V gives CDR1 MNHNS, CDR2 SASEGT. The CDR3 extends over 13 amino acids. V was shortened by 3 bases and J by 8 bases, with 11 bases between the two germline ends.

The rearrangement joins TRBV6-2 or TRBV6-3 to TRBJ1-5; 7 nucleotides match TRBD1. The V gene end was trimmed by 6 bases and the J gene end by 4 bases; junction bases not matched to a gene: 6. The CDR3 covers 14 residues. The germline CDR1 and CDR2 sequences are MNHEY and SVGEGT. The CDR3 region has the DNA TGTGCCAGCAGCCGAACGACAGGGAATCAGCCCCAGCATTTT. It translates to CASSRTTGNQPQHF.